One and the same sample provided the 2 T cell receptor beta chains below, sequenced in a study of EBV T-cell therapy then PD-1 blockade in nasopharyngeal carcinoma (dated by TCRdb to about 2021). The antigens of these receptors remain unknown. The sample's treatment or condition label, decoded: AdE1-LMPpoly-expanded autologous EBV-specific T-cell therapy followed by anti-PD-1 nivolumab. The library was built by means of the immunoSEQ multiplex PCR assay. TCRdb obtained this table from immuneACCESS and retained in-frame rearrangements with V and J assigned. These tables miss some clones; where compared with another copy, unresolved V genes account for less than half of the shortfall, and the remainder is unexplained. For this sample there are about 24,000 clones; about 80% appear just once. Of the sample, roughly 30% falls within the top ten clones. This specimen consisted of CD8+ T cells from blood, obtained at approximately day 64 from a patient whose treatment included autologous EBV-specific T cells and nivolumab. Receptors originate from a man aged 40-49 years with nasopharyngeal carcinoma.

Only a few counts were recorded for this clone. This rearrangement joins TRBV4-1 to TRBJ1-6, with D maybe TRBD1 (5 bases). V was shortened by 0 bases and J by 7 bases, with 10 bases between the two germline ends. The CDR3 totals 15 residues. Germline V gene data show CDR1 as MGHRA and CDR2 as YSYEKL. The CDR3 here is CASSQDPGLNSPLHF. CDR3 sequence (DNA): TGCGCCAGCAGCCAAGATCCGGGGCTCAATTCACCCCTCCACTTT.

The chain is built from TRBV2 and TRBJ2-1; 11 nucleotides match TRBD2. CDR3 size: 18 residues. Germline loops: CDR1 SNHLY, CDR2 FYNNEI. V lost 4 bases, J lost 5 bases, and 13 bases stayed unmatched. CDR3 nucleotides: TGTGCCAGCAGTGTAAGGCTAGCGGGGGGAACTCGTAACAATGAGCAGTTCTTC. It specifies CASSVRLAGGTRNNEQFF.